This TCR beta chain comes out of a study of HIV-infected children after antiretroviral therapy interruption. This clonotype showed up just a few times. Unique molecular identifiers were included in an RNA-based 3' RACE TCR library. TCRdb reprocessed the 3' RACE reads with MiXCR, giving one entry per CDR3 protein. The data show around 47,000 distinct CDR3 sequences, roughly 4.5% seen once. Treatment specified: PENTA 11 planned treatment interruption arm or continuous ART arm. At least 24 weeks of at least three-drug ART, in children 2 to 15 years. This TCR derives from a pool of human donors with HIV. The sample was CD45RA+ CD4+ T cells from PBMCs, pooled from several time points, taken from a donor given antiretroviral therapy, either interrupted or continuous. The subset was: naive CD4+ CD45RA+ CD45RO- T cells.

The CDR3 loop is CASSRQGASNEQFF. The CDR3 DNA reads as TGTGCCAGCAGCCGACAGGGGGCGTCCAATGAGCAGTTCTTC. V is TRBV3-1 and J is TRBJ2-1; TRBD1 aligns across 10 bases. V was clipped by 4 bases and J by 6 bases; unmatched bases: 3. The CDR3 sequence is 14 residues long. The germline CDR1 and CDR2 sequences are LGHDT and YNNKEL (reference sequence).